Presented here are 27 T cell receptor beta chains from one specimen sequenced in a study of cytomegalovirus exposure and HLA in healthy donors. Vbeta (60) and Jbeta (13) primers were used in the PCR. Assay used: immunoSEQ multiplex PCR; TCRdb lists only in-frame clones, some missing. This sample has roughly 110,000 clones, with around 85% found just once. The sequencing input was PBMCs. The receptors shown here come from a man aged 25 to 45 in good health and CMV-seronegative.

The V gene is TRBV11-2, the J gene TRBJ1-2; D gene unclear. In germline, CDR1 is SGHAT, CDR2 FQNNGV. Trimming stripped 4 bases from V and 7 bases from J, with 7 bases between. CDR3 length: 11 amino acids. The DNA for the CDR3 is TGTGCCAGCAGCTCCGTTTCTGGCTACACCTTC. Protein: CASSSVSGYTF.

The chain joins TRBV11-2 to TRBJ2-4; D not certain. Trimming took off 1 base at V and 6 bases at J, with 10 bases between the two ends. This CDR3 has 14 amino acids. Germline CDR1 is SGHAT and CDR2 is FQNNGV. CDR3 loop: CASSLGPRGNIQYF. CDR3 sequence (DNA): TGTGCCAGCAGCTTAGGTCCCCGAGGAAACATTCAGTACTTC.

The gene calls are TRBV9 and TRBJ2-5; D might be TRBD2 (7 bases). Germline CDR1 SGDLS, CDR2 YYNGEE. The CDR3 extends over 14 amino acids. The ends were cut back, 4 bases at V and 1 base at J, with 11 bases in the middle. As DNA, the CDR3 is TGTGCCAGCAGCTCTCGGGGGGCCCAAGAGACCCAGTACTTC. Protein product: CASSSRGAQETQYF.

V usage is TRBV21-1 and J usage is TRBJ1-5. TRBV21-1 has pseudogene status. The CDR3 consists of 16 residues. The CDR3 is CASSKEEDRGHQPQHF. The CDR3 DNA sequence: TGTGCCAGCAGCAAAGAAGAGGACCGAGGGCATCAGCCCCAGCATTTT.

The chain combines TRBV30 with TRBJ2-2, with 9 positions matching TRBD1. J was trimmed by 6 bases and V by 4 bases; bases with no gene match: 9. Looked up from germline, CDR1 is GTSNPN and CDR2 is SVGIG (reference sequence). CDR3 length: 15 amino acids. The CDR3 loop reads CAWKYRDRVPGELFF. CDR3 sequence (DNA): TGTGCCTGGAAATACCGGGACAGGGTACCCGGGGAGCTGTTTTTT.

The chain couples TRBV11-2 to TRBJ2-5; D possibly corresponds to TRBD1 (5 bases). The CDR3 has 15 residues. CDR1 and CDR2 from the germline V gene are SGHAT and FQNNGV. Trimming left V 1 base short and J 5 bases short, with 14 bases between. DNA for the CDR3: TGTGCCAGCAGCTTAGCAGGGATGCTACCCGAGACCCAGTACTTC. It specifies CASSLAGMLPETQYF.

This clone was counted between two and nine times. The DNA for the CDR3 is TGTGCCAGCAGACGGACAGGGGGCACTGAAGCTTTCTTT. Its translation: CASRRTGGTEAFF. The chain combines TRBV28 with TRBJ1-1, with 10 nucleotides matching TRBD1. The V gene end was trimmed by 6 bases and the J gene end by 4 bases; junction bases not matched to a gene: 2. Germline loops: CDR1 MDHEN, CDR2 SYDVKM. This CDR3 contains 13 residues.

Written as DNA, the CDR3 is TGTGCCAGCAGCTGGACTAGCGGTGCCACAGATACGCAGTATTTT. Translating it yields CASSWTSGATDTQYF. The chain uses TRBV7-8 and TRBJ2-3; 10 bases agree with TRBD2. CDR3 size: 15 residues. The ends lost 4 bases at V and 2 bases at J; junction bases unmatched: 3. The germline gives CDR1 SGHVS, CDR2 FQNEAQ. Looking up the rest from reference TRBV7-8 and TRBJ2-3 gives the full variable domain: GAGVSQSPRYKVAKRGQDVALRCDPISGHVSLFWYQQALGQGPEFLTYFQNEAQLDKSGLPSDRFFAERPEGSVSTLKIQRTQQEDSAVYLCASSWTSGATDTQYFGPGTRLTVL.

The chain recombines TRBV2 with TRBJ1-5; the D gene is possibly TRBD1 (5 bases). The CDR3 is made up of 15 amino acids. Germline CDR1 is SNHLY and CDR2 is FYNNEI. The V end lost 3 bases, the J end lost 3 bases, and 12 bases lay between the germline ends. The CDR3 sequence is CASSDTGRNNQPQHF. CDR3 coding DNA: TGTGCCAGCAGTGATACAGGCAGGAACAATCAGCCCCAGCATTTT.

The chain links TRBV5-1 to TRBJ1-2; D might be TRBD1 (5 bases). This CDR3 spans 14 amino acids. Germline V gives CDR1 SGHRS, CDR2 YFSETQ. V lost 0 bases and J lost 6, with 12 bases in between. This CDR3 reads CASSLDSGRNGYTF. The CDR3 bases are TGCGCCAGCAGCTTGGATTCAGGGAGGAATGGCTACACCTTC.

This chain uses TRBV5-1 with TRBJ2-5; possibly TRBD2 for D (5 bases). The V gene's germline CDR1 is SGHRS and CDR2 YFSETQ. CDR3 length equals 16 residues. With 0 bases removed from V and 9 bases from J, the gap between germline ends came to 21 bases. This chain's CDR3 is CASSLEELALRGAQYF. The CDR3 DNA sequence: TGCGCCAGCAGCTTGGAGGAGCTAGCCTTACGGGGAGCCCAGTACTTC.

This chain links TRBV18 with TRBJ1-5; D is unresolved. This CDR3 spans 13 amino acids. Germline V CDR1 and CDR2: KGHSH, LQKENI. V lost 4 bases to trimming and J lost 5 bases, with 9 bases between them. The CDR3, as DNA: TGTGCCAGCTCACGTGGGCCCGATCAGCCCCAGCATTTT. This encodes CASSRGPDQPQHF.

V is TRBV11-2 and J is TRBJ2-1; D perhaps matches TRBD1 (7 bases). CDR3 length equals 17 residues. Trimming cost V 5 bases and J 0 bases, with 17 bases left between them. Per germline, CDR1 SGHAT and CDR2 FQNNGV. CDR3 residues: CASSTFRGASSYNEQFF. The DNA for the CDR3 is TGTGCCAGCAGCACCTTCAGGGGGGCTAGCTCCTACAATGAGCAGTTCTTC.

The chain combines TRBV7-9 with TRBJ1-5, with 9 bases aligning to TRBD1. With V trimmed by 3 bases and J by 3 bases, 3 bases remained unmatched. CDR1 is SEHNR, CDR2 FQNEAQ, per germline (reference sequence). The CDR3 sequence is 15 residues long. The CDR3 loop is CASSLGTGNNQPQHF. Written as DNA, the CDR3 is TGTGCCAGCAGCTTGGGGACAGGGAACAATCAGCCCCAGCATTTT. The complete variable domain, with remaining parts taken from reference TRBV7-9 and TRBJ1-5, reads DTGVSQNPRHKITKRGQNVTFRCDPISEHNRLYWYRQTLGQGPEFLTYFQNEAQLEKSRLLSDRFSAERPKGSFSTLEIQRTEQGDSAMYLCASSLGTGNNQPQHFGDGTRLSIL.

This sequence joins TRBV29-1 and TRBJ2-3; D unresolved. CDR3 length equals 12 residues. V lost 5 bases and J lost 0, with 6 bases in between. Per germline, CDR1 SQVTM and CDR2 ANQGSEA. The DNA for the CDR3 is TGCAGCGTTCGGGTGAGCACAGATACGCAGTATTTT. Translation: CSVRVSTDTQYF.

V usage is TRBV5-4 and J usage is TRBJ1-2; D is possibly TRBD1 (6 bases). CDR3 length: 16 amino acids. Germline lookup yields CDR1 SGHNT and CDR2 YYREEE (reference sequence). V shed 4 bases and J shed 2 bases, with 18 bases lying between them. CDR3 DNA sequence: TGTGCCAGCAGCGGGGCCTTCGTAACAGGGAACTATGGCTACACCTTC. This codes for CASSGAFVTGNYGYTF. Filled out from reference TRBV5-4 and TRBJ1-2, the complete variable domain reads ETGVTQSPTHLIKTRGQQVTLRCSSQSGHNTVSWYQQALGQGPQFIFQYYREEENGRGNFPPRFSGLQFPNYSSELNVNALELDDSALYLCASSGAFVTGNYGYTFGSGTRLTVV.

The chain carries TRBV2 and TRBJ2-3, with a tentative D call TRBD2 (5 bases). V was cut by 7 bases and J by 1 base, with 18 bases left in between. There are 16 residues in the CDR3. Germline lookup yields CDR1 SNHLY and CDR2 FYNNEI. CDR3 coding DNA: TGTGCCAGCATATCGACTCTTAGCGTGGGCACAGATACGCAGTATTTT. This codes for CASISTLSVGTDTQYF.

The V gene is TRBV2, the J gene TRBJ1-1, with 11 bases lining up with TRBD1. This CDR3 contains 15 residues. The junction had 10 bases not matched to a gene; V was cut back by 10 bases and J by 3 bases. Germline-derived CDR1 and CDR2 are SNHLY and FYNNEI. CDR3 loop: CANGQGAKADTEAFF. CDR3 sequence (DNA): TGTGCCAACGGACAGGGGGCGAAAGCGGACACTGAAGCTTTCTTT. The full variable domain, in which reference TRBV2 and TRBJ1-1 provide the parts outside the CDR3, is EPEVTQTPSHQVTQMGQEVILRCVPISNHLYFYWYRQILGQKVEFLVSFYNNEISEKSEIFDDQFSVERPDGSNFTLKIRSTKLEDSAMYFCANGQGAKADTEAFFGQGTRLTVV.

This rearrangement joins TRBV7-9 to TRBJ1-5; TRBD1 might be the D (5 bases). V was cut by 5 bases and J by 5 bases, with 13 bases left in between. CDR3 length: 14 residues. CDR1 and CDR2 from the germline V gene are SEHNR and FQNEAQ (reference sequence). The CDR3 coding sequence is TGTGCCAGCAGCGTTAGCGGGGGACATCAGCCCCAGCATTTT. It specifies CASSVSGGHQPQHF.

CDR3 sequence (DNA): TGTGCCAGCAGCGGCCCAGGGTTTGTACACACCATATATTTT. This codes for CASSGPGFVHTIYF. The rearrangement uses TRBV9 and TRBJ1-3; D may be TRBD1 (5 bases). The CDR3 length is 14 residues. Trimming cost V 3 bases and J 8 bases, with 15 bases left between them. The germline V gene encodes CDR1 SGDLS and CDR2 YYNGEE. Drawing the rest from reference TRBV9 and TRBJ1-3, the complete variable domain is DSGVTQTPKHLITATGQRVTLRCSPRSGDLSVYWYQQSLDQGLQFLIQYYNGEERAKGNILERFSAQQFPDLHSELNLSSLELGDSALYFCASSGPGFVHTIYFGEGSWLTVV.

The rearrangement uses TRBV5-4 and TRBJ2-7, with a possible D match to TRBD2 (5 bases). CDR1 and CDR2 from the germline V gene are SGHNT and YYREEE (reference sequence). The length of the CDR3 is 13 residues. Trimming pared 0 bases from V and 7 bases from J, leaving 11 bases between. CDR3 in DNA: TGTGCCAGCAGCTTGGTCAATGGGGAGGAGCAGTACTTC. Amino acid sequence: CASSLVNGEEQYF.

This clone has a single count. This chain connects TRBV18 to TRBJ1-2; a weak D match, TRBD1 (5 bases). The CDR3 spans 15 residues. Germline CDR1 KGHSH, CDR2 LQKENI. Trimming stripped 0 bases from V and 2 bases from J, with 10 bases between. The CDR3 region has the DNA TGTGCCAGCTCACCACCGGTGGGGGGGAACTATGGCTACACCTTC. Its translation is CASSPPVGGNYGYTF.

This chain connects TRBV19 to TRBJ2-3, with D unclear. Germline CDR1 and CDR2: LNHDA and SQIVND (reference sequence). There are 11 residues in the CDR3. Trimming took off 3 bases at V and 6 bases at J, with 4 bases between the two ends. CDR3 DNA: TGTGCCAGTAGTATCGGGGATACGCAGTATTTT. Translation: CASSIGDTQYF.

This chain uses TRBV27 with TRBJ2-7; 7 bases fit TRBD2. J gave up 9 bases and V 7 bases, and 6 bases lay outside the gene matches. CDR1 and CDR2 from the germline V gene are MNHEY and SMNVEV (reference sequence). CDR3 length equals 11 residues. The CDR3 DNA sequence: TGTGCCAGCACCTCCGGGAGGCGGCAGTACTTC. Translation gives CASTSGRRQYF.

Only a few counts were recorded for this clone. The V call is TRBV2, the J call TRBJ1-1; maybe TRBD1 (6 bases). The CDR3 extends over 14 amino acids. Trimming pared 5 bases from V and 0 bases from J, leaving 10 bases between. CDR1 and CDR2 (germline): SNHLY, FYNNEI. The CDR3 coding sequence is TGTGCCAGCAGTCCGGGACACTTGAACACTGAAGCTTTCTTT. It yields the protein CASSPGHLNTEAFF.

The gene calls are TRBV2 and TRBJ2-1; D gene uncertain. Germline V lookup: CDR1 SNHLY, CDR2 FYNNEI. Deletions cut 4 bases from V and 5 bases from J, with 3 bases between. CDR3 length: 11 residues. CDR3 protein: CASSVNNEQFF. CDR3 in DNA: TGTGCCAGCAGTGTAAACAATGAGCAGTTCTTC.

The V and J genes are TRBV6-5 and TRBJ2-7; D perhaps matches TRBD2 (5 bases). CDR1 and CDR2 from the germline V gene are MNHEY and SVGAGI. The CDR3 runs 14 residues. V shed 7 bases and J shed 2 bases, with 15 bases lying between them. The CDR3 region has the DNA TGTGCCAGCACCATGGACTCAACAACCTACGAGCAGTACTTC. It specifies CASTMDSTTYEQYF.